This is a list of T cell receptor beta chains from one sample in a study of shared clonotypes between healthy human individuals. Repertoires were generated with immunoSEQ multiplex PCR, while TCRdb's copy carries only in-frame clones and drops some. The table shows 640,000 or so clones, with less than 80% occurring only once. Sequencing used memory CD4+ T cells sorted from blood. These receptors all come from a woman aged 30 to 39 in good health. Both conserved end residues are part of each CDR3. D genes are given only for firm matches. Not every row has a clone size; where given, it reads once, few, many or a size class.

D | J | size | V | CDR3 | DNA
TRBD2 | TRBJ2-5 | . | TRBV14 | CASSQVLGLAGEETQYF | TGTGCCAGCAGCCAAGTATTGGGACTAGCGGGAGAAGAGACCCAGTACTTC
. | TRBJ2-6 | . | TRBV28 | CASSSPGAGANVLTF | TGTGCCAGCAGTTCCCCAGGGGCTGGGGCCAACGTCCTGACTTTC
. | TRBJ1-1 | once | TRBV19 | CASSFPHGGVGTEAFF | TGTGCCAGTAGTTTCCCTCACGGGGGAGTCGGCACTGAAGCTTTCTTT
. | TRBJ2-7 | . | TRBV7-3 | CASSFKGNYEQYF | TGTGCCAGCAGCTTTAAGGGCAACTACGAGCAGTACTTC
TRBD1 | TRBJ2-3 | . | TRBV29-1 | CSVVASGGAGDTQYF | TGCAGCGTTGTAGCGTCAGGGGGCGCCGGGGATACGCAGTATTTT
. | TRBJ1-4 | . | TRBV6-5 | CASSYSNRGGRKLFF | TGTGCCAGCAGTTACTCGAACCGGGGGGGTAGGAAACTGTTTTTT
TRBD2 | TRBJ2-2 | . | TRBV7-2 | CASSLREGTGELFF | TGTGCCAGCAGCTTGCGGGAGGGCACCGGGGAGCTGTTTTTT
. | TRBJ2-5 | once | TRBV5-4 | CASSPAEGEEQYF | TGTGCCAGCAGCCCGGCAGAGGGAGAAGAGCAGTACTTC
TRBD1 | TRBJ1-1 | . | TRBV6-1 | CASSRDRGNTEAFF | TGTGCCAGCAGCCGGGACAGGGGTAATACTGAAGCTTTCTTT
TRBD1 | TRBJ1-5 | few | TRBV2 | CASRSLGQGGQPQHF | TGTGCCAGCAGATCCTTAGGACAGGGTGGTCAGCCCCAGCATTTT
. | TRBJ1-2 | . | TRBV6-1 | CASSDYRGRNYGYTF | TGTGCCAGCAGTGACTACCGGGGTCGCAACTATGGCTACACCTTC
. | TRBJ1-2 | many | TRBV7-9 | CASSPGPQGYTF | TGTGCCAGCAGCCCCGGGCCACAAGGCTACACCTTC
. | TRBJ1-3 | . | TRBV2 | CASSGRQASSGNTIYF | TGTGCCAGCAGTGGGAGACAGGCGAGCTCTGGAAACACCATATATTTT
. | TRBJ1-4 | . | TRBV28 | CASSNPGAKLFF | TGTGCCAGCAGTAACCCAGGGGCAAAACTGTTTTTT
. | TRBJ2-1 | . | TRBV5-1 | CASRPSSSSSYNEQFF | TGCGCCAGCAGACCCAGTTCTTCGAGTTCCTACAATGAGCAGTTCTTC
. | TRBJ2-7 | . | TRBV5-1 | CASSLGVPSYEQYF | TGCGCCAGCAGCTTGGGGGTCCCCTCCTACGAGCAGTACTTC
TRBD2 | TRBJ2-7 | . | TRBV27 | CASSFGLSGGSSYEQYF | TGTGCCAGCAGTTTCGGTCTTAGCGGGGGGAGCTCCTACGAGCAGTACTTC
TRBD1 | TRBJ1-2 | . | TRBV7-2 | CASSPGTGVNYGYTF | TGTGCCAGCAGCCCCGGGACAGGGGTCAACTATGGCTACACCTTC